This T cell receptor (beta chain) was identified during a study of T-cell memory formation after mild COVID-19. About the study: Clustering of TCRs was largely donor specific. Study-level points and caveats: CD8+ contracting clones occupied EMRA, while CD4+ ones occupied mainly CM and EM.

UMIs and sample barcodes were carried by the TCR alpha and TCR beta cDNA libraries that 5'RACE produced using constant-segment primers. From the 5' RACE reads, TCRdb called clonotypes with MiXCR, one entry per CDR3 protein. The sample shows about 360,000 distinct CDR3 sequences, 13% to 15% of them seen only once. V lost 0 bases and J lost 6; bases outside the gene matches: 7. CDR1 and CDR2 (germline): DFQATT, SNEGSKA (reference sequence). The CDR3 is made up of 15 amino acids. Concerning this clonotype itself: The antigen is undetermined.

This receptor was identified in a man between 18 and 29 years old who had mild COVID-19 (a few samples of this study predate the infection). Cell type and time point are not known. Sequenced sample: PBMCs or a T cell subset sorted from them (not recorded which). This rearrangement joins TRBV20-1 to TRBJ1-2; the match to TRBD1 covers 10 bases. The CDR3 is CSARDRDRGQHGYTF. The CDR3, as DNA: TGCAGTGCTAGAGATCGGGACAGGGGACAACATGGCTACACCTTC.